Sequencing of this T cell receptor (beta chain) was carried out in a study of Graves' ophthalmopathy and Graves' hyperthyroidism. Study-wide results and limits: The model reached around 66% sensitivity and roughly 76% specificity for predicting ophthalmopathy progression.

If patients had other autoimmune diseases, uncontrolled infections, pregnancy or lactation, they were excluded. A remark on this clonotype: What it binds is not known. The final CDR3 position lacks the conserved phenylalanine or tryptophan, pointing to a likely read error. The limits of the CDR3 on the DNA are not certain, so only TCRdb's listed CDR3 is given.

CDR1 is SGHTA, CDR2 FQGNSA, per germline. The CDR3 spans 13 residues, counting both ends. Amplification targeted the TCR beta CDR3 regions, with RNA transcripts as the source material. RT-PCR in the first round used HTBI primers; a second-round multiplex PCR followed. TCRdb processed the multiplex PCR reads anew with MiXCR; each CDR3 protein has one entry. The sample holds hundreds of thousands of distinct CDR3 sequences, over 40% seen once. The chain couples TRBV7-2 to TRBJ2-6; the table's D call TRBD1 went unverified against the DNA. This sequence was found in an adult man with Graves' ophthalmopathy. Sequencing used peripheral blood. CDR3 sequence reads: CASSLKKGAYLRS.